The 13 T cell receptor beta chains given below trace back to one sample, sequenced in a study of CD8 T cells in Susac syndrome. With random hexamers, reverse transcription was performed on about 0.5 to 1 ug of RNA. TCRdb itself ran the immunoSEQ multiplex PCR reads through MiXCR, one entry per CDR3 protein. Here the sample spans 150,000 or so distinct CDR3 sequences, about 90% being singletons. The sample taken for sequencing was CD4+ T cells from PBMCs. These receptors originate from a human donor in good health.

This clonotype appeared once. The V gene is TRBV29-1, the J gene TRBJ1-2, with 11 bases lining up with TRBD1. This CDR3 comprises 13 residues. Looked up from germline, CDR1 is SQVTM and CDR2 is ANQGSEA. Trimming cost V 3 bases and J 9 bases; bases outside gene matches: 6. CDR3 amino acids: CSVDRTGGASYTF. The DNA for the CDR3 is TGCAGCGTTGACCGGACAGGGGGCGCGAGCTACACCTTC.

The V gene is TRBV7-8, the J gene TRBJ2-1; 12 positions agree with TRBD2. The V and J ends lost 1 base and 4 bases, in that order; junction bases with no gene match: 8. CDR3 size: 18 residues. Germline assignment: CDR1 SGHVS and CDR2 FQNEAQ. CDR3 in amino acids: CASSLVKTSGRTYNEQFF. The CDR3 region has the DNA TGTGCCAGCAGCTTAGTTAAGACTAGCGGGAGAACATACAATGAGCAGTTCTTC.

The chain has TRBV10-3 and TRBJ1-2, with a possible D match to TRBD1 (5 bases). Germline loops: CDR1 ENHRY, CDR2 SYGVKD. CDR3 size: 15 residues. Trimming pared 6 bases from V and 4 bases from J, leaving 18 bases between. The CDR3 nucleotides read TGTGCCATCAGCTCCAGTGGGGCGATCTCCTATGGCTACACCTTC. Its protein product is CAISSSGAISYGYTF.

The J gene is TRBJ2-3, the V gene TRBV19; D call uncertain. This CDR3 is 14 amino acids long. CDR1 is LNHDA, CDR2 SQIVND, per germline (reference sequence). Between the trimmed V and J ends, which lost 3 bases and 6 bases, there was a span of 13 bases. For the CDR3, the DNA is TGTGCCAGTAGTATGCTCGAGGCGTCCGATACGCAGTATTTT. Protein product: CASSMLEASDTQYF.

The chain links TRBV5-1 to TRBJ2-1; 7 bases are shared with TRBD2. Germline-derived CDR1 and CDR2 are SGHRS and YFSETQ. CDR3 length: 16 amino acids. Trimming at V came to 0 bases and at J to 3 bases, leaving 6 bases not matched to a gene. The CDR3 coding sequence is TGCGCCAGCAGCTTGGCCGCTAGCGGAAACTACAATGAGCAGTTCTTC. It is translated as CASSLAASGNYNEQFF.

This chain connects TRBV20-1 to TRBJ2-1; D might be TRBD2 (5 bases). The CDR3 has 12 residues. Germline CDR1 DFQATT, CDR2 SNEGSKA (reference sequence). V was cut by 3 bases and J by 7 bases, with 10 bases left in between. CDR3 in DNA: TGCAGTGCTAGCGGGATAAGGAATGAGCAGTTCTTC. Protein product: CSASGIRNEQFF.

V gene TRBV6-5 combines with J gene TRBJ1-2, with D unclear. V was pared by 6 bases and J by 6 bases, with 8 bases between. The V gene's germline CDR1 is MNHEY and CDR2 SVGAGI. The length of the CDR3 is 11 residues. The CDR3 region is CASRLHHGYTF. The CDR3 DNA sequence: TGTGCCAGCAGACTCCATCATGGCTACACCTTC.

The chain employs TRBV7-2 and TRBJ1-6, with D unclear. The V gene lost 4 bases and the J gene lost 9 bases, with 13 bases spanning the gap. Germline V gene lookup returns CDR1 SGHTA and CDR2 FQGNSA. The CDR3 is 14 amino acids. CDR3 DNA: TGTGCCAGCAGCTACCCGGGAGTCGGTTCACCCCTCCACTTT. This encodes CASSYPGVGSPLHF.

The chain links TRBV6-2 or TRBV6-3 to TRBJ1-1, with D unresolved. The length of the CDR3 is 12 residues. CDR1 MNHEY and CDR2 SVGEGT come from the germline V gene. Trimming shortened V by 0 bases and J by 11 bases, and 10 bases separated the two germline ends. In nucleotides, the CDR3 is TGTGCCAGCAGTTACTCGAAAGGCAAGGCTTTCTTT. This codes for CASSYSKGKAFF.

This clonotype was counted a single time. V and J are TRBV6-5 and TRBJ1-2; TRBD1 matches 9 bases. CDR1 and CDR2 from the germline V gene are MNHEY and SVGAGI. The CDR3 spans 15 residues. Trimming at V came to 0 bases and at J to 7 bases, leaving 6 bases not matched to a gene. CDR3 DNA sequence: TGTGCCAGCAGTTACTCGACTGGGACAGGGCTTGGCTACACCTTC. This sequence encodes CASSYSTGTGLGYTF.

This chain links TRBV5-1 with TRBJ1-1; the D is unclear. The germline V gene has CDR1 SGHRS and CDR2 YFSETQ. V was shortened by 1 base and J by 0 bases, with 7 bases between the two germline ends. This CDR3 is built from 14 residues. CDR3 protein: CASSLNSVNTEAFF. In DNA, the CDR3 is TGCGCCAGCAGCTTGAACAGTGTGAACACTGAAGCTTTCTTT.

The chain links TRBV12-3 or TRBV12-4 to TRBJ2-4, with unresolved D. Between the trimmed V and J ends, which lost 3 bases and 0 bases, there was a span of 6 bases. CDR3 size: 14 residues. The CDR3 is CASSFQVAKNIQYF. CDR3 nucleotides: TGTGCCAGCAGTTTCCAGGTAGCCAAAAACATTCAGTACTTC.

This chain links TRBV29-1 with TRBJ2-1; the D gene could be TRBD1 or TRBD2 (5 bases each). Germline loops: CDR1 SQVTM, CDR2 ANQGSEA. The CDR3 loop spans 12 amino acids. Trimming took 6 bases from V and 4 from J, leaving 10 bases between them. CDR3 in amino acids: CSVGTLYNEQFF. The CDR3 nucleotides are TGCAGCGTAGGGACCCTATACAATGAGCAGTTCTTC.